This is a list of T cell receptor beta chains from one sample in a study of T cell changes during pregnancy in multiple sclerosis. Sequencing was performed with immunoSEQ multiplex PCR; in TCRdb, only in-frame clones are kept and a portion is missing. Of roughly 110,000 clones detected, 85% to 95% appear once; the ten largest clones hold around 1.5%. Sequenced here: peripheral blood, sampled after pregnancy. Receptors originate from a female donor with multiple sclerosis, enrolled in a pregnancy study. Both conserved end residues are part of each CDR3. A D gene is named only where the DNA matches it firmly. Rows may omit the clone size; those that give it use once, few, many or a size class.

cdr3_nt cdr3_aa v_call cdr3_length clone_size j_call d_call
TGTGCCAGCAGTTTATTAGGGGGTGGCTACACCTTC CASSLLGGGYTF TRBV28 12 - TRBJ1-2 -
TGTGCCAGTAGTATAGGGCCACAGGGGAATGGCTACACCTTC CASSIGPQGNGYTF TRBV19 14 - TRBJ1-2 TRBD1
TGTGCCAGCAGTGCCGTCCCTAAGGGGTTCACAGATACGCAGTATTTT CASSAVPKGFTDTQYF TRBV9 16 - TRBJ2-3 -
TGTGCCAGCAGCTTGGGCAGCGTCGTTACCTACGAGCAGTACTTC CASSLGSVVTYEQYF TRBV5-4 15 - TRBJ2-7 -
TGTGCCAGCAGCAAGACGTCTAGCGGGATCCACGAGCAGTACTTC CASSKTSSGIHEQYF TRBV7-2 15 - TRBJ2-7 TRBD2
TGTGCCAGCAGTAACACCGGGACAGGGGTTGAAAAACTGTTTTTT CASSNTGTGVEKLFF TRBV6-6 15 - TRBJ1-4 TRBD1
TGTGCCAGCAGACCCGGACAGTCAGCTGGAAACACCATATATTTT CASRPGQSAGNTIYF TRBV7-2 15 - TRBJ1-3 -
TGTGCCAGCAGTTCGCAAACAGGGGGCCTAGGCTACACCTTC CASSSQTGGLGYTF TRBV27 14 - TRBJ1-2 TRBD1
TGTGCCAGCAGTTTTGGACAGGGCTACGAGCAGTACTTC CASSFGQGYEQYF TRBV28 13 - TRBJ2-7 TRBD1
TGTGCCAGCAGCAAAGCAGCGACCACCTACGAGCAGTACTTC CASSKAATTYEQYF TRBV21-1 14 - TRBJ2-7 -
TGTGCCAGCAGTGAGCTAGCGGGGACCTACGAGCAGTACTTC CASSELAGTYEQYF TRBV2 14 - TRBJ2-7 TRBD2
TGTGCCAGCAGCCAAGATGGGGCCGGGACACCCTATCAGCCCCAGCATTTT CASSQDGAGTPYQPQHF TRBV4-2 17 - TRBJ1-5 -
TGTGCCAGCAGCTTATCGGGGGGAGTTAATACAGGACAGCCCCAGCATTTT CASSLSGGVNTGQPQHF TRBV7-6 17 once TRBJ1-5 -
TGTGCCAGCCGCAAGGGGGCGACCGGGGAGCTGTTTTTT CASRKGATGELFF TRBV6-5 13 - TRBJ2-2 TRBD1
TGTGCCAGTAGTATCGCACGACTAGCGGGGGGTAGCTCCTACAATGAGCAGTTCTTC CASSIARLAGGSSYNEQFF TRBV19 19 - TRBJ2-1 TRBD2
TGCGCCAGCAGCCTCTCCACCGGACTAGTAGCTGGTGAGCAGTTCTTC CASSLSTGLVAGEQFF TRBV5-1 16 - TRBJ2-1 TRBD2
TGCGCCAGCAGCCAAGGGGTGGGACTAGACTTCTACGAGCAGTACTTC CASSQGVGLDFYEQYF TRBV4-1 16 - TRBJ2-7 TRBD2
TGTGCCAGCAGCGTAGGTTCTCAGCGGGGGGAGGATACGCAGTATTTT CASSVGSQRGEDTQYF TRBV9 16 - TRBJ2-3 TRBD2
TGTGCCACCAGCGGGAGGGTAAATCAGCCCCAGCATTTT CATSGRVNQPQHF TRBV15 13 - TRBJ1-5 -
TGTGCCAGCAGTCCCCGGACAGCCCGGGACGAGCAGTTCTTC CASSPRTARDEQFF TRBV6-5 14 few TRBJ2-1 -
TGTGCCAGCAGTGGACCAGGCAGGCCGGGGGAAGATACGCAGTATTTT CASSGPGRPGEDTQYF TRBV2 16 - TRBJ2-3 -
TGTGCCACCCAGGTTGATAGGGGCGACTATGGCTACACCTTC CATQVDRGDYGYTF TRBV5-4 14 - TRBJ1-2 -
TGTGCCAGCAGCTTAACCGGGACAGGGGTGTCCTACGAGCAGTACTTC CASSLTGTGVSYEQYF TRBV7-8 16 - TRBJ2-7 TRBD1
TGTGCCAGCAGACGGACAGGGGAGTACGAGCAGTACTTC CASRRTGEYEQYF TRBV5-5 13 - TRBJ2-7 TRBD1
TGTGCCAGCAGTCAAGGGAGGGGAGGTCAGCCCCAGCATTTT CASSQGRGGQPQHF TRBV6-1 14 - TRBJ1-5 -
TGTGCCAGCAGTTTATCATGGGGTCGAGGGGAAAAACTGTTTTTT CASSLSWGRGEKLFF TRBV27 15 - TRBJ1-4 -
TGTGCCAGCAGCCTCCGGGACAGGGACTATACGAACACTGAAGCTTTCTTT CASSLRDRDYTNTEAFF TRBV7-2 17 - TRBJ1-1 TRBD1
TGTGCCAGCAGTTACGGGGGAGGTTCGACTAGCTCCAAACTGTTTTTT CASSYGGGSTSSKLFF TRBV6-5 16 - TRBJ1-4 -
TGTGCCAGCAGCTTATTAGCAGACTTCTATGGCTACACCTTC CASSLLADFYGYTF TRBV7-9 14 - TRBJ1-2 -
TGTGCCAGCAGTGTTGGTTCAGCTAACTATGGCTACACCTTC CASSVGSANYGYTF TRBV6-4 14 - TRBJ1-2 -
TGCGCCAGCAGCTTAGCGACAGGGGGAAGGAATGAGCAGTTCTTC CASSLATGGRNEQFF TRBV5-1 15 - TRBJ2-1 TRBD1
TGTGCCAGTAGGGACAGGGGGATGGCTGGTGGCTACACCTTC CASRDRGMAGGYTF TRBV19 14 - TRBJ1-2 TRBD1
TGTGCCAGCAGCGCAACCGTACAGGGGAGGGCTTTCTTT CASSATVQGRAFF TRBV7-2 13 - TRBJ1-1 TRBD1
TGTGCCAGCAGCTTGGAGGGGCTCGGGGGCTACACCTTC CASSLEGLGGYTF TRBV5-4 13 - TRBJ1-2 -
TGTGCCAGCAGCTTTTCAGGGACTGGCGAGCAGTACTTC CASSFSGTGEQYF TRBV11-2 13 - TRBJ2-7 -
TGTGCCAGCAGTTACCGGGGGGGACGTAATCAGCCCCAGCATTTT CASSYRGGRNQPQHF TRBV6-6 15 - TRBJ1-5 -
TGTGCCAGCACGCAGGGGTTTTCTAGCAATCAGCCCCAGCATTTT CASTQGFSSNQPQHF TRBV2 15 - TRBJ1-5 -
TGTGCCAGCAGCCCAGGACTTGAGGGTGGCTACACCTTC CASSPGLEGGYTF TRBV7-2 13 - TRBJ1-2 -
TGTGCCTGGAGTGTCCAGGGGATTAACTATGGCTACACCTTC CAWSVQGINYGYTF TRBV30 14 - TRBJ1-2 -
TGTGCCTGGAAGGGGGCGACTGAAGCTTTCTTT CAWKGATEAFF TRBV30 11 - TRBJ1-1 TRBD1
TGTGCCAGCAGCTTGGGCGGGGGCTCCTACAATGAGCAGTTCTTC CASSLGGGSYNEQFF TRBV5-6 15 - TRBJ2-1 TRBD2
TGTGCCAGCAGCCTGGGACAGGGGCAAAAGCAGCCCCAGCATTTT CASSLGQGQKQPQHF TRBV2 15 - TRBJ1-5 TRBD1
TGTGCCACAGGACAGGGGGCCGGCTACACCTTC CATGQGAGYTF TRBV6-5 11 - TRBJ1-2 TRBD1
TGTGCCAGCAGGCGATGGGGGGTGGAATCCTACGAGCAGTACTTC CASRRWGVESYEQYF TRBV6-5 15 - TRBJ2-7 -